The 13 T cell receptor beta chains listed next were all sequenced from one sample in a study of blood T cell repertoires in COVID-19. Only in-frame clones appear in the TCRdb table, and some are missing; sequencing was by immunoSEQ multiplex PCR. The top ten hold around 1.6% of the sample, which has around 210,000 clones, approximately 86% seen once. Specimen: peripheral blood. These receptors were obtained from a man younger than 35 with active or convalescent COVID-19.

CDR3 residues: CASSLTTQGAEQFF. CDR3 DNA sequence: TGTGCCAGCAGCTTAACGACTCAGGGGGCTGAGCAGTTCTTC. The gene calls are TRBV7-3 and TRBJ2-1, with 8 positions matching TRBD1. CDR1 and CDR2 from the germline V gene are SGHTA and FQGTGA. CDR3 size: 14 residues. V dropped 0 bases and J dropped 9; count of bases not matched to a gene: 4.

The CDR3 nucleotides are TGTGCCAGTAGCCTCCGGGACAAGACGGGGTTGGCCAACGTCCTGACTTTC. Translating it yields CASSLRDKTGLANVLTF. The V and J genes are TRBV19 and TRBJ2-6, with D perhaps TRBD1 (6 bases). This CDR3 contains 17 residues. CDR1 and CDR2 from the germline V gene are LNHDA and SQIVND (reference sequence). Trimming took 6 bases from V and 6 from J, leaving 21 bases between them.

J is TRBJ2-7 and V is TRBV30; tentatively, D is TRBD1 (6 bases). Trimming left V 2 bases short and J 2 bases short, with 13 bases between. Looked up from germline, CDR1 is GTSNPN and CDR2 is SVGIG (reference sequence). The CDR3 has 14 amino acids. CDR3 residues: CAWSWGPGTYEQYF. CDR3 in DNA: TGTGCCTGGAGTTGGGGGCCCGGAACCTACGAGCAGTACTTC.

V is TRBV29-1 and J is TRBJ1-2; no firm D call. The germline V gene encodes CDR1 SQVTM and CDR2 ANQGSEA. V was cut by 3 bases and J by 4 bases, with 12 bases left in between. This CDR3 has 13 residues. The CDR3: CSVDPDTSYGYTF. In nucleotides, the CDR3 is TGCAGCGTTGATCCAGATACCAGCTATGGCTACACCTTC.

The CDR3 region is CAWSRDSKETQYF. The CDR3 region has the DNA TGTGCCTGGAGCCGGGACAGCAAAGAGACCCAGTACTTC. The chain joins TRBV30 to TRBJ2-5; 7 positions match TRBD1. The CDR3 is 13 amino acids. Germline V gene sequence: CDR1 GTSNPN, CDR2 SVGIG (reference sequence). V lost 3 bases and J lost 3; bases outside the gene matches: 4. Full variable domain (missing parts from reference TRBV30 and TRBJ2-5): SQTIHQWPATLVQPVGSPLSLECTVEGTSNPNLYWYRQAAGRGLQLLFYSVGIGQISSEVPQNLSASRPQDRQFILSSKKLLLSDSGFYLCAWSRDSKETQYFGPGTRLLVL.

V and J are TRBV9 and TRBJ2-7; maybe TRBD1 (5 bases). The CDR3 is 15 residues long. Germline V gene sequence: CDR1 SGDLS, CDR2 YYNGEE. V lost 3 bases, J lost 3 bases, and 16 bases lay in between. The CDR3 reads CASSAKGHLDYEQYF. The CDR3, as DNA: TGTGCCAGCAGCGCAAAAGGACACCTTGACTACGAGCAGTACTTC.

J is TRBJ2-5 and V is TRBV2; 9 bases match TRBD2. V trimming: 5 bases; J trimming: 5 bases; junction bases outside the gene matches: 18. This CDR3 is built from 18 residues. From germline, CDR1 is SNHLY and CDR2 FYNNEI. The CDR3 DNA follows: TGTGCCAGCAGTACGCCCCTTAGCGGGGGAAAAGGGTCGGAGACCCAGTACTTC. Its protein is CASSTPLSGGKGSETQYF.

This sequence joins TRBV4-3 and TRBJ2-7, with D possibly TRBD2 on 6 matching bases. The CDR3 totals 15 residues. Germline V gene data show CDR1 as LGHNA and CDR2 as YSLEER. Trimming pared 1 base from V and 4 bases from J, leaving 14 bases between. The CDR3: CASSQGTAAGYEQYF. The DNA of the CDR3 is TGCGCCAGCAGCCAAGGGACCGCGGCGGGGTACGAGCAGTACTTC.

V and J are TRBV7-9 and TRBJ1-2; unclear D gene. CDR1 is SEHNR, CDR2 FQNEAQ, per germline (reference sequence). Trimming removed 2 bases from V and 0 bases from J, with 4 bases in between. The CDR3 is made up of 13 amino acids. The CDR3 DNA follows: TGTGCCAGCAGCTTAACAGCTAACTATGGCTACACCTTC. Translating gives CASSLTANYGYTF. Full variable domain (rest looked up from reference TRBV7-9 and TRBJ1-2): DTGVSQNPRHKITKRGQNVTFRCDPISEHNRLYWYRQTLGQGPEFLTYFQNEAQLEKSRLLSDRFSAERPKGSFSTLEIQRTEQGDSAMYLCASSLTANYGYTFGSGTRLTVV.

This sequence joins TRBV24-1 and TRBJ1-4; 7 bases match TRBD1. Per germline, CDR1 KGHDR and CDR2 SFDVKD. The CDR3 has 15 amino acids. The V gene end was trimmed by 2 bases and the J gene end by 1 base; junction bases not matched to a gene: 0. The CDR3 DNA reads TGTGCCACCAGTGATTGGACAGGAACTAATGAAAAACTGTTTTTT. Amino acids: CATSDWTGTNEKLFF.

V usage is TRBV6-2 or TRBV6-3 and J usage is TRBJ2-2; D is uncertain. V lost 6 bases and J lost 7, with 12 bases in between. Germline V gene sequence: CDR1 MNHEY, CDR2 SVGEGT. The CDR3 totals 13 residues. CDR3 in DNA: TGTGCCAGCAGCGTTGGGCCCCGCGGGGAGCTGTTTTTT. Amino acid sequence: CASSVGPRGELFF.

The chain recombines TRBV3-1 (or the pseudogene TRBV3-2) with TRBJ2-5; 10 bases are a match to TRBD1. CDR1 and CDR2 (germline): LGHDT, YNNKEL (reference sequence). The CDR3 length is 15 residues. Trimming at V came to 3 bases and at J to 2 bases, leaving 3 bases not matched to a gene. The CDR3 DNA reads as TGTGCCAGCAGCCAGGGGACAGGGGAACAAGAGACCCAGTACTTC. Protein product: CASSQGTGEQETQYF.

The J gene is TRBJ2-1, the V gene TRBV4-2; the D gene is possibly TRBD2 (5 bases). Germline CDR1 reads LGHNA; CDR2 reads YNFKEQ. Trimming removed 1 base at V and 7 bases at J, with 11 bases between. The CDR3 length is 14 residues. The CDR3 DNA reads TGTGCCAGCAGCCAAGGGTACGAGCGGAATGAGCAGTTCTTC. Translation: CASSQGYERNEQFF.